One and the same sample provided the 7 T cell receptor beta chains below, sequenced in a study of blood T cells in healthy people across ages. Through a sample-barcoded 5' primer and a J-beta primer mix, a second PCR was run for roughly 6 to 12 cycles. MiXCR, applied by TCRdb to the 5' RACE reads, yields one record per CDR3 protein. The sample lists about 280,000 distinct CDR3 sequences, roughly 26% occurring once. The sample was blood. The origin of the receptors is a woman aged 70-85 years in good health.

The V and J genes are TRBV9 and TRBJ1-2; D call uncertain. Germline V gene lookup returns CDR1 SGDLS and CDR2 YYNGEE. Trimming pared 0 bases from V and 5 bases from J, leaving 11 bases between. The CDR3 covers 14 residues. This CDR3 reads CASSVEAASYGYTF. CDR3 sequence (DNA): TGTGCCAGCAGCGTAGAGGCAGCGTCGTATGGCTACACCTTC.

V gene TRBV6-1 combines with J gene TRBJ2-3; TRBD1 matches at 8 bases. This CDR3 is 16 amino acids long. Looked up from germline, CDR1 is MNHNS and CDR2 is SASEGT. J lost 3 bases, V lost 10 bases, and 15 bases had no gene match. Written as DNA, the CDR3 is TGTGCCACCCGAAACGAAAGACAGGGGTGGACAGATACGCAGTATTTT. This sequence encodes CATRNERQGWTDTQYF.

This clonotype was counted only a few times. The genes are TRBV3-1 and TRBJ2-6, with 11 bases matching TRBD2. With 2 bases clipped from V and 3 bases from J, the junction kept 3 bases outside the gene matches. CDR1 LGHDT and CDR2 YNNKEL come from the germline V gene (reference sequence). The CDR3 sequence is 17 residues long. For the CDR3, the DNA is TGTGCCAGCAGCCAAAAACTAGCGGGAGTTGGGGCCAACGTCCTGACTTTC. It encodes CASSQKLAGVGANVLTF.

This clonotype was detected only a few times. The rearrangement uses TRBV10-3 and TRBJ1-6; D may be TRBD1 (5 bases). Germline lookup yields CDR1 ENHRY and CDR2 SYGVKD. V was trimmed by 5 bases and J by 10 bases, leaving 21 bases between them. This CDR3 has 16 amino acids. In DNA form, the CDR3 reads TGTGCCATCAGTACCTCTAGGGGAGGGAAGGACTCACCCCTCCACTTT. Translated: CAISTSRGGKDSPLHF.

The chain employs TRBV4-3 and TRBJ1-6; unclear D gene. The CDR3 totals 17 residues. V lost 1 base and J lost 2, with 12 bases in between. Germline lookup yields CDR1 LGHNA and CDR2 YSLEER. The DNA for the CDR3 is TGCGCCAGCAGCCAAGCTTCTGGGAAAGCCTATAATTCACCCCTCCACTTT. Encoded protein: CASSQASGKAYNSPLHF.

The V gene is TRBV12-3 or TRBV12-4, the J gene TRBJ2-5; D ambiguous. Trimming took off 3 bases at V and 2 bases at J, with 10 bases between the two ends. The CDR3 has 14 residues. Here the CDR3 reads CASSFSPLQETQYF. CDR3 bases: TGTGCCAGCAGTTTCTCTCCTCTTCAAGAGACCCAGTACTTC.

This clonotype has just a few counts. The chain recombines TRBV28 with TRBJ2-3; 12 bases are a match to TRBD2. Germline CDR1 MDHEN, CDR2 SYDVKM. The ends lost 6 bases at V and 5 bases at J; junction bases unmatched: 3. The CDR3 loop spans 14 amino acids. CDR3 nucleotide sequence: TGTGCCAGCAGCCTAGCGGGAGGGGTAGATACGCAGTATTTT. The encoded protein is CASSLAGGVDTQYF.